The 13 T cell receptor beta chains presented below share a single source sample, sequenced in a study of neurological immune-mediated disorders. MiXCR was run by TCRdb on the 5' RACE reads, yielding one entry per CDR3 protein. This sample carries about 20,000 distinct CDR3 sequences, around 16% of them seen once, and the ten largest clones take around 16%. Sequencing was performed on PBMCs. The source is a female donor with HTLV-1-associated myelopathy (HAM/TSP).

This chain joins TRBV10-3 and TRBJ2-5; a possible D gene is TRBD1 (6 bases). The germline V gene encodes CDR1 ENHRY and CDR2 SYGVKD. This CDR3 contains 12 residues. V lost 4 bases and J lost 4, with 7 bases in between. Here the CDR3 DNA reads TGTGCCATCAGTGGGGGGCTAGAGACCCAGTACTTC. Protein: CAISGGLETQYF.

The chain employs TRBV29-1 and TRBJ1-4; 8 nucleotides line up with TRBD1. Germline CDR1 and CDR2: SQVTM and ANQGSEA. The CDR3 is made up of 14 amino acids. V dropped 3 bases and J dropped 5; count of bases not matched to a gene: 5. The CDR3 nucleotides read TGCAGCGTTGAGCGGGACAGGAGGAATGAAAAACTGTTTTTT. Translation: CSVERDRRNEKLFF. Full variable domain (missing parts from reference TRBV29-1 and TRBJ1-4): SAVISQKPSRDICQRGTSLTIQCQVDSQVTMMFWYRQQPGQSLTLIATANQGSEATYESGFVIDKFPISRPNLTFSTLTVSNMSPEDSSIYLCSVERDRRNEKLFFGSGTQLSVL.

This clonotype was detected once. One junction end does not reproduce the germline sequence, and a read error may be involved. V usage is TRBV18 and J usage is TRBJ2-1; D is possibly TRBD2 (6 bases). CDR1 KGHSH and CDR2 LQKENI come from the germline V gene. CDR3 length equals 15 residues. In nucleotides, the CDR3 is TGTGCCATCTCACCCGGCAGCTGGAGGGCCAATGAGCAGTTCTTC. It translates to CAISPGSWRANEQFF.

The table lists this clonotype with many counts. The CDR3 coding sequence is TGCGCCAGCAGCCAAGAGGGACACACAACCTACGAGCAGTACTTC. This sequence encodes CASSQEGHTTYEQYF. The chain employs TRBV4-3 and TRBJ2-7; maybe TRBD1 (6 bases). The CDR3 contains 15 residues. CDR1 LGHNA and CDR2 YSLEER come from the germline V gene. The V and J ends lost 0 bases and 2 bases respectively, with 11 bases between them.

Concerning this clonotype itself: Since a much larger clone is just one base distant, this may be a read error. The chain uses TRBV5-1 and TRBJ2-3, with TRBD2 matching 7 bases. Germline CDR1 is SGHRS and CDR2 is YFSETQ. The CDR3 has 16 amino acids. CDR3 loop: CASSLAPSGSTDTHYF. The CDR3 DNA is TGCGCCAGCAGCTTGGCCCCTAGCGGAAGCACAGATACGCATTATTTT.

This clonotype showed up many times. The chain combines TRBV20-1 with TRBJ2-7; 11 positions agree with TRBD2. Germline-derived CDR1 and CDR2 are DFQATT and SNEGSKA (reference sequence). V lost 6 bases to trimming and J lost 6 bases; unmatched junction nucleotides: 13. The CDR3 length is 15 residues. DNA of the CDR3: TGCAGTGCCCAAGACGTCCTAGCGGGGGGTTTCGAGCAGTACTTC. Residues: CSAQDVLAGGFEQYF.

This clonotype was picked up many times. This rearrangement joins TRBV24-1 to TRBJ2-3; weak D call: TRBD2 (5 bases). Germline V gives CDR1 KGHDR, CDR2 SFDVKD. Trimming stripped 6 bases from V and 6 bases from J, with 18 bases between. CDR3 length: 15 amino acids. The CDR3: CATSSSSRGWDTQYF. In nucleotides, the CDR3 is TGTGCCACCAGTTCGTCCAGTCGCGGGTGGGATACGCAGTATTTT.

This clonotype was recorded many times. This chain connects TRBV5-1 to TRBJ2-1; 7 nucleotides match TRBD2. Losses at the gene ends were 1 base for V and 4 bases for J; bases not matched to a gene: 5. The CDR3 is 15 residues long. Germline-derived CDR1 and CDR2 are SGHRS and YFSETQ. The DNA of the CDR3 is TGCGCCAGCAGCTTGCCCAGCGGGGCTTACAATGAGCAGTTCTTC. It is translated as CASSLPSGAYNEQFF. Full variable domain (rest looked up from reference TRBV5-1 and TRBJ2-1): KAGVTQTPRYLIKTRGQQVTLSCSPISGHRSVSWYQQTPGQGLQFLFEYFSETQRNKGNFPGRFSGRQFSNSRSEMNVSTLELGDSALYLCASSLPSGAYNEQFFGPGTRLTVL.

The table lists this clonotype with a count of one. A much larger clone sits a single nucleotide away, making a read error possible. This rearrangement joins TRBV6-6 to TRBJ2-3; 7 nucleotides line up with TRBD2. The CDR3 is made up of 15 amino acids. Germline lookup yields CDR1 MNHNY and CDR2 SVGAGI (reference sequence). V gave up 2 bases and J gave up 7 bases; unmatched junction bases: 9. CDR3: CASSYRDYLPNTQYF. The DNA of the CDR3 is TGTGCCAGCAGTTACCGGGACTACCTCCCAAATACGCAGTATTTT.

This clonotype was seen many times. J is TRBJ2-3 and V is TRBV11-2; the D is unclear. CDR3 length: 15 residues. V lost 3 bases and J lost 2, with 12 bases in between. Germline V gene data show CDR1 as SGHAT and CDR2 as FQNNGV. CDR3 sequence (DNA): TGTGCCAGCAGCTTGTCCAGACCCTACACAGATACGCAGTATTTT. Its protein product is CASSLSRPYTDTQYF.

This clonotype was detected ten times or more. V is TRBV6-1 and J is TRBJ2-1; no reliable D call. The CDR3 is 13 residues long. CDR1 and CDR2 from the germline V gene are MNHNS and SASEGT. Trimming took off 1 base at V and 7 bases at J, with 8 bases between the two ends. This chain's CDR3 is CASSEEWGNEQFF. The CDR3 DNA follows: TGTGCCAGCAGTGAAGAGTGGGGAAATGAGCAGTTCTTC.

This clonotype was seen ten or more times. The chain combines TRBV5-1 with TRBJ1-4; perhaps TRBD1 as D (5 bases). The CDR3 spans 18 residues. The V end lost 0 bases, the J end lost 8 bases, and 23 bases lay between the germline ends. Per germline, CDR1 SGHRS and CDR2 YFSETQ. Here the CDR3 DNA reads TGCGCCAGCAGCTTGGCCGGTCCCCCCCCAGGAAGGGGCGAAAAACTGTTTTTT. Amino acid sequence: CASSLAGPPPGRGEKLFF.

This clonotype was detected many times. The chain joins TRBV28 to TRBJ1-2, with 8 bases that match TRBD1. The CDR3 sequence is 14 residues long. Unmatched junction bases numbered 7, after V lost 5 bases and J lost 5 bases. Per germline, CDR1 MDHEN and CDR2 SYDVKM. The CDR3 loop reads CASSIGQGRYGYTF. The CDR3 nucleotides are TGTGCCAGCAGTATCGGACAGGGACGGTATGGCTACACCTTC.